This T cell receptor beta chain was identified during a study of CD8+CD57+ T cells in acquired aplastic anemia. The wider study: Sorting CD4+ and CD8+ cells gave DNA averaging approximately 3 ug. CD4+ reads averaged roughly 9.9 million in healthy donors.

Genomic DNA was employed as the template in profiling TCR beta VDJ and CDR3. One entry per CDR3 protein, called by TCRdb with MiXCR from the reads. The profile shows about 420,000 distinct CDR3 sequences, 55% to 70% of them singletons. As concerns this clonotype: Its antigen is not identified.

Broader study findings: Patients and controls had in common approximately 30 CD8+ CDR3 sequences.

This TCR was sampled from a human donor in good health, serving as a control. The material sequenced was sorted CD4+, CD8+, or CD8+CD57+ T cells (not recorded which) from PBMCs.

The CDR3 bases are TGTGACAGGGGGCGCGGGGTAGGCTATGGCTACACCTTC. It translates to CDRGRGVGYGYTF. V usage is TRBV24-1 and J usage is TRBJ1-2, with 9 bases matching TRBD1. The CDR3 totals 13 residues. Germline V gene data show CDR1 as KGHDR and CDR2 as SFDVKD.